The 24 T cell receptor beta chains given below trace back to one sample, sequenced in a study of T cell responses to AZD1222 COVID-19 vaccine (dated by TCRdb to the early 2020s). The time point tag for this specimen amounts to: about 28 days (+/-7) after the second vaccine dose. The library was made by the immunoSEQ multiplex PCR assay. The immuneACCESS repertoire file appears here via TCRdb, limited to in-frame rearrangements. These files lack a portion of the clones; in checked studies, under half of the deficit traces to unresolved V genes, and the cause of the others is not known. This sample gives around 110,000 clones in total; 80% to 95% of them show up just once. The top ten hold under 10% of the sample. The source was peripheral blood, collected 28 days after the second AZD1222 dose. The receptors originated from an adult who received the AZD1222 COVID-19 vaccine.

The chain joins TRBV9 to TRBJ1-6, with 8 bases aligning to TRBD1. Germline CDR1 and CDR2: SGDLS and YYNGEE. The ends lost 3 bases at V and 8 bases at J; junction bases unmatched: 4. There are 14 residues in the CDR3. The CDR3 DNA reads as TGTGCCAGCAGCGGACAGGGGAGGCATTCACCCCTCCACTTT. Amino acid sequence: CASSGQGRHSPLHF.

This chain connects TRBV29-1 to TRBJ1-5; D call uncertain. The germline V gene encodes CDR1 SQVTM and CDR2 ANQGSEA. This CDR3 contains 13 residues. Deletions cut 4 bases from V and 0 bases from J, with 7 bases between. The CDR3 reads CSVGENSNQPQHF. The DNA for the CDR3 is TGCAGCGTTGGTGAGAATAGCAATCAGCCCCAGCATTTT.

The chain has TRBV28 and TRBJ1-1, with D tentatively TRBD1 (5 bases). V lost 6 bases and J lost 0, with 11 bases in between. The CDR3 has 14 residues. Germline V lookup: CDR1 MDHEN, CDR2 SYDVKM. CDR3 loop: CASRTGTLNTEAFF. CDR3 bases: TGTGCCAGCAGAACCGGGACCTTGAACACTGAAGCTTTCTTT.

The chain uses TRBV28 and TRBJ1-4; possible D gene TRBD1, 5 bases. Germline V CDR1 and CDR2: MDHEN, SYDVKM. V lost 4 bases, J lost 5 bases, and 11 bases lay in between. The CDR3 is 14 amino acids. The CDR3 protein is CASSYAGQNEKLFF. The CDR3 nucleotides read TGTGCCAGCAGTTACGCAGGGCAGAATGAAAAACTGTTTTTT.

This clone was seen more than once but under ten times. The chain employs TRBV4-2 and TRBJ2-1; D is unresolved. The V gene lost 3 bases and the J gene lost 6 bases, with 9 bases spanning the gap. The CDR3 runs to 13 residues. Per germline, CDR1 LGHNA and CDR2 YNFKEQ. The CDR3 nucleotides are TGTGCCAGCAGCCATGATGCATCCAATGAGCAGTTCTTC. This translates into CASSHDASNEQFF.

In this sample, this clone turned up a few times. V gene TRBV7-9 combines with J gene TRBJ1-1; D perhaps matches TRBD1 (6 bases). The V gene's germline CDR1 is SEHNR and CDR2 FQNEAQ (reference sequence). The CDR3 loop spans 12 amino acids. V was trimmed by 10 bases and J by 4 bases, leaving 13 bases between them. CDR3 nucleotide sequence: TGTGCCACCAGGACAGATGCCACTGAAGCTTTCTTT. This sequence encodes CATRTDATEAFF.

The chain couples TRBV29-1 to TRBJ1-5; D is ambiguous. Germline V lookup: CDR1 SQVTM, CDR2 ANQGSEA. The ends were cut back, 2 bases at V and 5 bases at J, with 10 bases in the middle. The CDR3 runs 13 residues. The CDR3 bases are TGCAGCGTTGAATCATCGGGTGATCAGCCCCAGCATTTT. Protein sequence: CSVESSGDQPQHF.

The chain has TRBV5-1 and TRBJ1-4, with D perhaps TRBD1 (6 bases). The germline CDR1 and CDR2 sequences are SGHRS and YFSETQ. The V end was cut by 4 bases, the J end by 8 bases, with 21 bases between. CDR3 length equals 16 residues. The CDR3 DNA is TGCGCCAGCAGCGGACCGAAGGGGGGATTGGACGAAAAACTGTTTTTT. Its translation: CASSGPKGGLDEKLFF.

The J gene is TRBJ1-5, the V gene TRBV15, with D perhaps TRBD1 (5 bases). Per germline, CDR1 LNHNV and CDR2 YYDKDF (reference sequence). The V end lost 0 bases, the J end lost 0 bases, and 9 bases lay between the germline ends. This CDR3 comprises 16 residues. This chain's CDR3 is CATSRDKGTSNQPQHF. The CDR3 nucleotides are TGTGCCACCAGCAGAGATAAGGGGACTAGCAATCAGCCCCAGCATTTT.

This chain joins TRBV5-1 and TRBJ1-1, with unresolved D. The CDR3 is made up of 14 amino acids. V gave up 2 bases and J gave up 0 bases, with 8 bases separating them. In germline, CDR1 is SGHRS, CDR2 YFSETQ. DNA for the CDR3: TGCGCCAGCAGCTTAAGGACGGTGAACACTGAAGCTTTCTTT. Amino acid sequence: CASSLRTVNTEAFF.

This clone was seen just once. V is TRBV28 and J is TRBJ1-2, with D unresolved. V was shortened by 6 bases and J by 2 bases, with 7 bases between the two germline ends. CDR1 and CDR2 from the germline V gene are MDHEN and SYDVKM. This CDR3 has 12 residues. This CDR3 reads CASREYNYGYTF. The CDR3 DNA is TGTGCCAGCAGGGAGTACAACTATGGCTACACCTTC.

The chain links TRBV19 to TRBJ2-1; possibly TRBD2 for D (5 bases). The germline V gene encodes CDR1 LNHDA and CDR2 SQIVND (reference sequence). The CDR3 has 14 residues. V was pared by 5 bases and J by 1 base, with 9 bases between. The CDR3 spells CASSLLESYNEQFF. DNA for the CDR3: TGTGCCAGTAGTTTACTAGAGTCCTACAATGAGCAGTTCTTC.

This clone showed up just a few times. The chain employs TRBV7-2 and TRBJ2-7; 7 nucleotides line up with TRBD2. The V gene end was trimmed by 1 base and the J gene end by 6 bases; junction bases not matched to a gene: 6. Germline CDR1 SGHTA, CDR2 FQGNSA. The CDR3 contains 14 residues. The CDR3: CASSLVGGEGEQYF. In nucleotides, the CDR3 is TGTGCCAGCAGCTTAGTGGGAGGGGAGGGCGAGCAGTACTTC.

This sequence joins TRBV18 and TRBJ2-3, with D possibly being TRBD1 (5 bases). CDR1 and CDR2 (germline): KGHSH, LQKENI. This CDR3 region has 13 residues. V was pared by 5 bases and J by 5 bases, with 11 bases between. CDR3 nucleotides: TGTGCCAGCTCAGTAGGGGTGGAAGATACGCAGTATTTT. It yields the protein CASSVGVEDTQYF. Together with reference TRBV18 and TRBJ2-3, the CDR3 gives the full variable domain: NAGVMQNPRHLVRRRGQEARLRCSPMKGHSHVYWYRQLPEEGLKFMVYLQKENIIDESGMPKERFSAEFPKEGPSILRIQQVVRGDSAAYFCASSVGVEDTQYFGPGTRLTVL.

The CDR3 DNA reads as TGTGCCAGCAGCGCGGGGGGTGGGAATTCACCCCTCCACTTT. It encodes CASSAGGGNSPLHF. The V gene is TRBV9, the J gene TRBJ1-6, with D perhaps TRBD1 (5 bases). The germline CDR1 and CDR2 sequences are SGDLS and YYNGEE. This CDR3 has 14 amino acids. The V and J ends lost 3 bases and 7 bases respectively, with 11 bases between them.

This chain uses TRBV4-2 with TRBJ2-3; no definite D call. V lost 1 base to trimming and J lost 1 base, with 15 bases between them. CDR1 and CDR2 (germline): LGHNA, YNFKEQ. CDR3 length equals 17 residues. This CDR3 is CASSQGGRESGTDTQYF. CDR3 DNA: TGTGCCAGCAGCCAAGGAGGTCGTGAGAGCGGCACAGATACGCAGTATTTT.

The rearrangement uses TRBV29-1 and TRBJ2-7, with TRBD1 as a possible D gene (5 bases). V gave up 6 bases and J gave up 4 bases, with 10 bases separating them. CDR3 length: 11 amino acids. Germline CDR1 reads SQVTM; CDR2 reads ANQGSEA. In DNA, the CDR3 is TGCAGCGTAGCCCAGGGTTACGAGCAGTACTTC. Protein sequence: CSVAQGYEQYF.

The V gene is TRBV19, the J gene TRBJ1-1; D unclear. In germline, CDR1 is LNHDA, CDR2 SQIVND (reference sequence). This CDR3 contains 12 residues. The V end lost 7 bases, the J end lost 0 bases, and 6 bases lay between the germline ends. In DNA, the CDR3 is TGTGCCAGTACGGCGGTGAACACTGAAGCTTTCTTT. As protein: CASTAVNTEAFF.

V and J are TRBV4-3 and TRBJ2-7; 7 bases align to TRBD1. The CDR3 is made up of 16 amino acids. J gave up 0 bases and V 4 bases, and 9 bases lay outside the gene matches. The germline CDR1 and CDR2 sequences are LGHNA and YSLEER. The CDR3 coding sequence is TGCGCCAGCAGCCCAGTTGCAGGGGGTTACTCCTACGAGCAGTACTTC. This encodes CASSPVAGGYSYEQYF.

The CDR3 nucleotides read TGTGCCTGGAGTGTAGTTGAAAACACCATATATTTT. Its translation: CAWSVVENTIYF. The gene calls are TRBV30 and TRBJ1-3, with D unclear. Per germline, CDR1 GTSNPN and CDR2 SVGIG (reference sequence). Trimming pared 0 bases from V and 6 bases from J, leaving 6 bases between. The CDR3 sequence is 12 residues long.

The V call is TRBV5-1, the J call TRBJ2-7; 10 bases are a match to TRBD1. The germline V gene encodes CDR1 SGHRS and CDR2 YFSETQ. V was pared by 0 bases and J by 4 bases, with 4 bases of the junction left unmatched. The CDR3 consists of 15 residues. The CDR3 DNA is TGCGCCAGCAGCTTGGCGGGGACAGGGGCGTACGAGCAGTACTTC. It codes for CASSLAGTGAYEQYF.

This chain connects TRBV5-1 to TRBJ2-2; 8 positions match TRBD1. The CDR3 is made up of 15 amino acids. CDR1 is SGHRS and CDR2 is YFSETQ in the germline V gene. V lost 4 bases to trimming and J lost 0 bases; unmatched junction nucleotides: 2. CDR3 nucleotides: TGCGCCAGCAGCCCGGGACAGGCGAACACCGGGGAGCTGTTTTTT. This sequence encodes CASSPGQANTGELFF.

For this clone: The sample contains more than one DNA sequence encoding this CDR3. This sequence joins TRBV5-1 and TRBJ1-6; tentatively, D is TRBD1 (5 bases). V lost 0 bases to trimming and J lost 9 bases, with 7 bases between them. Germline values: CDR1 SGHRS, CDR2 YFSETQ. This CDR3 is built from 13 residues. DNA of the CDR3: TGCGCCAGCAGCTTGGCAGGGCGTTCACCCCTCCACTTT. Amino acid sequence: CASSLAGRSPLHF.

The CDR3 is CASSSGGAPTGELFF. The CDR3 DNA reads TGCGCCAGCAGTAGCGGGGGGGCCCCCACCGGGGAGCTGTTTTTT. V usage is TRBV5-1 and J usage is TRBJ2-2; 11 bases are shared with TRBD2. This CDR3 comprises 15 residues. CDR1 is SGHRS and CDR2 is YFSETQ in the germline V gene. Trimming removed 5 bases from V and 4 bases from J; junction bases left unmatched: 4. Full variable domain (rest looked up from reference TRBV5-1 and TRBJ2-2): KAGVTQTPRYLIKTRGQQVTLSCSPISGHRSVSWYQQTPGQGLQFLFEYFSETQRNKGNFPGRFSGRQFSNSRSEMNVSTLELGDSALYLCASSSGGAPTGELFFGEGSRLTVL.